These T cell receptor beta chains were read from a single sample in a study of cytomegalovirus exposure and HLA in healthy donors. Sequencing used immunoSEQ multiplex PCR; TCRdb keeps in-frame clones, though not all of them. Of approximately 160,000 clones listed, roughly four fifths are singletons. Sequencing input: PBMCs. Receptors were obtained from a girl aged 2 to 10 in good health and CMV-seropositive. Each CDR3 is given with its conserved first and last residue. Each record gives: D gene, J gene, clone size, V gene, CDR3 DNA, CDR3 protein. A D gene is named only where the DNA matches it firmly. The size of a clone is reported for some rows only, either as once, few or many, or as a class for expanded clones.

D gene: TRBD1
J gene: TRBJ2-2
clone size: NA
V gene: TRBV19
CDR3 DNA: TGTGCCAGTAGTACCCCCCGGACAGGGGCCACCGGGGAGCTGTTTTTT
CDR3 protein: CASSTPRTGATGELFF

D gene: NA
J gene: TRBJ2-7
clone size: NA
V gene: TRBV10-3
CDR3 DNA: TGTGCCATCAGGGAAAGAGCGGGTAGCTCCTACGAGCAGTACTTC
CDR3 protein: CAIRERAGSSYEQYF

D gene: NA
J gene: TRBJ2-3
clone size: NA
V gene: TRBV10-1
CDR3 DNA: TGCGCCAGCAGTGAACTCGCGAGAGAAGATACGCAGTATTTT
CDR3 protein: CASSELAREDTQYF

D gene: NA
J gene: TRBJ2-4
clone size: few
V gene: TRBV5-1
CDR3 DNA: TGCGCCAGCAGCTTGGGACAGAGTCTGAACATTCAGTACTTC
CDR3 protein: CASSLGQSLNIQYF

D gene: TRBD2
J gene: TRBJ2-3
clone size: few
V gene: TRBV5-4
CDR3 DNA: TGTGCCAGCAGCCCGGGCGGAAGCGGGAGTTGGCTAGATACGCAGTATTTT
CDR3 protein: CASSPGGSGSWLDTQYF

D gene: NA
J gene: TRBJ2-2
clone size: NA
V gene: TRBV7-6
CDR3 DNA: TGTGCCAGCAGCTTAGCCCTTGCGAGAAGGAACACCGGGGAGCTGTTTTTT
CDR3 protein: CASSLALARRNTGELFF

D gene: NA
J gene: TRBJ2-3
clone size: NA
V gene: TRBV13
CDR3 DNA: TGTGCCAGCAGCTTGCGGGGCCAGGGCTACGATACGCAGTATTTT
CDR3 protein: CASSLRGQGYDTQYF

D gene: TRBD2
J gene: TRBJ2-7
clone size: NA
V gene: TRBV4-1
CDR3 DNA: TGCGCCAGCAGCCAATCTACTAGCGTGAGGAGGGACGAGCAGTACTTC
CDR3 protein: CASSQSTSVRRDEQYF

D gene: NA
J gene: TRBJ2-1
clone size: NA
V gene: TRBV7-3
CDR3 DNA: TGTGCCAGCAGCTTAGGAGGAACAGCTTCGCAGTTCTTC
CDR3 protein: CASSLGGTASQFF

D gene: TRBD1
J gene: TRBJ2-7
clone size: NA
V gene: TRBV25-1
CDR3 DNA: TGTGCCAGCAGAGGGACAGGGGAGGACGAGCAGTACTTC
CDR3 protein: CASRGTGEDEQYF

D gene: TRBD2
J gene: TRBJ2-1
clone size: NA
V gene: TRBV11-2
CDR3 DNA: TGTGCCAGCAGCCAAAGCGGGAGCTATGAGCAGTTCTTC
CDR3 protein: CASSQSGSYEQFF

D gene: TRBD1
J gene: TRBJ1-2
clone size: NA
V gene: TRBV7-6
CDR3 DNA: TGTGCCAGCAGCCCTGGGACAGGGGGCTACAGCTACACCTTC
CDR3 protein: CASSPGTGGYSYTF

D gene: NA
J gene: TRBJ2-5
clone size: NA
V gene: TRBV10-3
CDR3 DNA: TGTGCCATCAGTGGGTCCAGGGAAGAGACCCAGTACTTC
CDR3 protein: CAISGSREETQYF

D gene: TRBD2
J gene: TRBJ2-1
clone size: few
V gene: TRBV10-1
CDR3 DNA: TGCGCCAGCAGCCCAACCGGTAGCGGGAGTTACAATGAGCAGTTCTTC
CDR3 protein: CASSPTGSGSYNEQFF

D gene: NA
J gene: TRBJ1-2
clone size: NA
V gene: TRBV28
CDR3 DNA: TGTGCCAGCAGTTTACAGGGAGGCTACACCTTC
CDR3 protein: CASSLQGGYTF

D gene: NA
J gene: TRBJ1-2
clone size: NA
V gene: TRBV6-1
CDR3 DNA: TGTGCCAGCCTCGTCCCTAACTATGGCTACACCTTC
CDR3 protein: CASLVPNYGYTF

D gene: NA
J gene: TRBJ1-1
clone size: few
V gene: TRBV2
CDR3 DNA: TGTGCCAGCAGTCAAGACATGAACACTGAAGCTTTCTTT
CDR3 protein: CASSQDMNTEAFF

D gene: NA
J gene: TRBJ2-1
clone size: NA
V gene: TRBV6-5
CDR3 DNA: TGTGCCAGCAGTTACTCTAGAGTCAATGAGCAGTTCTTC
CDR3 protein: CASSYSRVNEQFF

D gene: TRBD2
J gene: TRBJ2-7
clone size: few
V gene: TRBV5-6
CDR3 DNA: TGTGCCAGCAGCTTGGGACTAGCGGGAACCGAGCAGTACTTC
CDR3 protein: CASSLGLAGTEQYF

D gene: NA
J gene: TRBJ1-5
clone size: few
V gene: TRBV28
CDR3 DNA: TGTGCCAGCAGTTTACTAAACAATCAGCCCCAGCATTTT
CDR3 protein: CASSLLNNQPQHF

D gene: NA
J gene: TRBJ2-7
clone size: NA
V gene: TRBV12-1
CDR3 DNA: TGTGCCAGCAGCTGGGGACTGTCGGGAACTCCCTACGAGCAGTACTTC
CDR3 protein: CASSWGLSGTPYEQYF

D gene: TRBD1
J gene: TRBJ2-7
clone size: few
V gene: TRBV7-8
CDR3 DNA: TGTGCCAGCAGCTCCCCCTTCTCCGGGACAGCCACCTACGAGCAGTACTTC
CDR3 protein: CASSSPFSGTATYEQYF

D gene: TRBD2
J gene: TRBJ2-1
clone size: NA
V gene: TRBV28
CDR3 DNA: TGTGCCAGCAGATTTAGCGGGAGCGGGTACAATGAGCAGTTCTTC
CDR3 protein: CASRFSGSGYNEQFF

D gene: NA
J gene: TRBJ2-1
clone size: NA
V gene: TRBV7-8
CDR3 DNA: TGTGCCAGCAGCTTAGGCTACCCCTTATACAATGAGCAGTTCTTC
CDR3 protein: CASSLGYPLYNEQFF

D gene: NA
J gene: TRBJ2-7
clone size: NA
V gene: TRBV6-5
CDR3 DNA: TGTGCCAGCAGTCCAAATGTTCTCGAGCAGTACTTC
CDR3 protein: CASSPNVLEQYF

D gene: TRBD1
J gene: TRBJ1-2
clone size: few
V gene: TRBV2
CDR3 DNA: TGTGCCAGGACCGGGACAGTGAATGGCTACACCTTC
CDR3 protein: CARTGTVNGYTF

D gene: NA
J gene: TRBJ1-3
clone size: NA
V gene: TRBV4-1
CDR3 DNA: TGCGCCAGCAGCCAAGAAGGAGGGGCTGGAAACACCATATATTTT
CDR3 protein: CASSQEGGAGNTIYF

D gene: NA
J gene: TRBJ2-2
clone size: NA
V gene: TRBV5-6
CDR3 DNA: TGTGCCAGCAGCAGACGAACCGGGACTGCGTTCCCCGGGGAGCTGTTTTTT
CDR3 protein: CASSRRTGTAFPGELFF

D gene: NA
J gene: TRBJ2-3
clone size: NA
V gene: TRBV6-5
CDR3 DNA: TGTGCCAGCAGTTACTCGGCAGGGTTGACAGATACGCAGTATTTT
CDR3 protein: CASSYSAGLTDTQYF

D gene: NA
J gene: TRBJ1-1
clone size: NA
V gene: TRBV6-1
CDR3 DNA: TGTGCCAGCAGTGCCCTTGGAGGGAACACTGAAGCTTTCTTT
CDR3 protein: CASSALGGNTEAFF

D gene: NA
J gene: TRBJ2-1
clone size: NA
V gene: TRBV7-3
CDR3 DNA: TGTGCCAGCAGCTTATTCTCCGGGAGTATGGGTGAGCAGTTCTTC
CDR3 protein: CASSLFSGSMGEQFF

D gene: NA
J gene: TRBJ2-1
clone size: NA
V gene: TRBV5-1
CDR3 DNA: TGCGCCAGCAGCTTCCAGCGCGGGAACAATGAGCAGTTCTTC
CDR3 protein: CASSFQRGNNEQFF